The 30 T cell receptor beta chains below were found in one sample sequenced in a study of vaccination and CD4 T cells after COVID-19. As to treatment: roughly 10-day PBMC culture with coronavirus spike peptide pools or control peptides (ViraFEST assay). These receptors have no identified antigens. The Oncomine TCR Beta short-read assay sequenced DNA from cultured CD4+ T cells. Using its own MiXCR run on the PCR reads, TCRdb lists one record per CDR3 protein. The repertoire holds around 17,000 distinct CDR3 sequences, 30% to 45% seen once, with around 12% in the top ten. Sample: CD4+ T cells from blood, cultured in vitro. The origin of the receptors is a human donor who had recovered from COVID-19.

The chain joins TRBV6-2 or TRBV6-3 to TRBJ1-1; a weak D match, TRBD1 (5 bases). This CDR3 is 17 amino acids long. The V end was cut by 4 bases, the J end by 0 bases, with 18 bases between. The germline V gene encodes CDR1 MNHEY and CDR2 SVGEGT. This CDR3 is CASSLSWAGPMNTEAFF. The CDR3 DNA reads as TGTGCCAGCAGTTTGAGCTGGGCAGGGCCTATGAACACTGAAGCTTTCTTT.

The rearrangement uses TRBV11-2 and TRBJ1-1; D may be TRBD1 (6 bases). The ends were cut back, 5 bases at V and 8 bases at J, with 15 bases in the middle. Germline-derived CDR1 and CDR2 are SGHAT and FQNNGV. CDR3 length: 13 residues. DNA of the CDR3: TGTGCCAGCAGCCTTGGGCGGGGGGCGGAAGCTTTCTTT. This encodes CASSLGRGAEAFF.

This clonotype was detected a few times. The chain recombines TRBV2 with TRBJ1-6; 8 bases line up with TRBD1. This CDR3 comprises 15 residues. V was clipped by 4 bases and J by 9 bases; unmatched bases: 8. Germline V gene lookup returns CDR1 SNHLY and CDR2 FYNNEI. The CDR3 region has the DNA TGTGCCAGCAGTGTGAACACAGGGGGAGTTTCACCCCTCCACTTT. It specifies CASSVNTGGVSPLHF.

CDR3 DNA: TGTGCCAGCAGTGAGGGGAGGAACTACGAGCAGTACTTC. Translated: CASSEGRNYEQYF. The chain employs TRBV12-3 or TRBV12-4 and TRBJ2-7; the D gene is possibly TRBD2 (6 bases). The ends were cut back, 5 bases at V and 3 bases at J, with 11 bases in the middle. This CDR3 comprises 13 residues.

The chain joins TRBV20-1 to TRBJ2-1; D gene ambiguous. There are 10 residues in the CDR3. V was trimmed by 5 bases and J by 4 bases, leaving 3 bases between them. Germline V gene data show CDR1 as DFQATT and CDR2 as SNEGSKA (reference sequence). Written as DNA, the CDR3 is TGCAGTGCTGGATACAATGAGCAGTTCTTC. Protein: CSAGYNEQFF.

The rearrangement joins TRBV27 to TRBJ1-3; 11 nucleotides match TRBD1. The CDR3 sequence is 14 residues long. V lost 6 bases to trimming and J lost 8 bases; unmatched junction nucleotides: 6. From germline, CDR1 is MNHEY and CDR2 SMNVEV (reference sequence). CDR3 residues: CASSDRTGGHTIYF. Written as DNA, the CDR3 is TGTGCCAGCAGCGACAGGACAGGGGGCCACACCATATATTTT.

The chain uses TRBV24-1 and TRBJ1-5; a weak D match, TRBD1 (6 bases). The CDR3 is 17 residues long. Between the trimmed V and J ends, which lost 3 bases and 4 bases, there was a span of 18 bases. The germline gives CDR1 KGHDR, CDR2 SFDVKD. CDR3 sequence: CATSDEGGKGQNQPQHF. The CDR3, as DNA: TGTGCCACCAGTGATGAAGGAGGTAAAGGACAGAATCAGCCCCAGCATTTT.

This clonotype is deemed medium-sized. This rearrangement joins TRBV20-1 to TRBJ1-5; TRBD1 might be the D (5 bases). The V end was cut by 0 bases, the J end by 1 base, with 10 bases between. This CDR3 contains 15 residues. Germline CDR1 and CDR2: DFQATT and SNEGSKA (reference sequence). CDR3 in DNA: TGCAGTGCTAGAGATGGGACCGCAAGCAATCAGCCCCAGCATTTT. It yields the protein CSARDGTASNQPQHF.

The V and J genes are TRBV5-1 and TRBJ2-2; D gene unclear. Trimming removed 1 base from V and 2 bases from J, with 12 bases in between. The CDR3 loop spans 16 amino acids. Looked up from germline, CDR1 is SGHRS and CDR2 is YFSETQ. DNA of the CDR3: TGCGCCAGCAGCTTGTCCTCCCGTTCTAACACCGGGGAGCTGTTTTTT. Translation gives CASSLSSRSNTGELFF.

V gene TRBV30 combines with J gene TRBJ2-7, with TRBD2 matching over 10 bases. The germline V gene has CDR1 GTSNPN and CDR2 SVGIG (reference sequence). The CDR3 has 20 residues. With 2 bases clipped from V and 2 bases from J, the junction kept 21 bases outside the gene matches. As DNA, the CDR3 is TGTGCCTGGAGTCCATTTACAGGGGATTTTACTAGCGGGGCGGCCTACGAGCAGTACTTC. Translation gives CAWSPFTGDFTSGAAYEQYF.

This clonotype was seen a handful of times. The CDR3 reads CASSIPPLPGVEQFF. The DNA for the CDR3 is TGTGCCAGTAGTATACCCCCCTTGCCGGGGGTGGAGCAGTTCTTC. The chain is built from TRBV19 and TRBJ2-1; TRBD2 might be the D (6 bases). Per the germline V gene, CDR1 is LNHDA and CDR2 is SQIVND (reference sequence). Trimming cost V 2 bases and J 10 bases, with 18 bases left between them. The CDR3 extends over 15 amino acids.

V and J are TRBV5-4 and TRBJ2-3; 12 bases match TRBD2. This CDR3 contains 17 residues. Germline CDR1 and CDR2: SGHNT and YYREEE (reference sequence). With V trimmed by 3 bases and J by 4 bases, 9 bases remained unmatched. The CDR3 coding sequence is TGTGCCAGCAGCTCAGGACTAGCGGGACGGGGGGCAGATACGCAGTATTTT. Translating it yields CASSSGLAGRGADTQYF.

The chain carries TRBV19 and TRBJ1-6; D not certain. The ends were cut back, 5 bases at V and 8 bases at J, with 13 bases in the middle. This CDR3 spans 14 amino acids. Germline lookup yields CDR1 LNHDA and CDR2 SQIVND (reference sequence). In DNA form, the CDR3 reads TGTGCCAGTAGTTCGACCGCGACGGATTCACCCCTCCACTTT. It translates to CASSSTATDSPLHF.

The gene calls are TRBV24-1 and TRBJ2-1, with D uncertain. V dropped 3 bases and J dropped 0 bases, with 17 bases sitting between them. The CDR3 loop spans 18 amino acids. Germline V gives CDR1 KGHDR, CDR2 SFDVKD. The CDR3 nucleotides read TGTGCCACCAGTGATGCTCGTCTCAGCGCGAGCTCCTACAATGAGCAGTTCTTC. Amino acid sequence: CATSDARLSASSYNEQFF.

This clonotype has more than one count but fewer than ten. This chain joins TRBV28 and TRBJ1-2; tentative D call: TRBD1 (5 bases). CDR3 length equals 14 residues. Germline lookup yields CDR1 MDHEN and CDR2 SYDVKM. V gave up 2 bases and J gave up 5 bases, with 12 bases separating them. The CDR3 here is CASSLGGARYGYTF. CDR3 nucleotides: TGTGCCAGCAGTTTAGGTGGGGCGCGGTATGGCTACACCTTC.

CDR3 DNA: TGCAGTGCTAGCCGTGGGAGGGTTAGGTCAGATACGCAGTATTTT. Protein sequence: CSASRGRVRSDTQYF. The V call is TRBV20-1, the J call TRBJ2-3; 7 bases map to TRBD2. V shed 3 bases and J 4 bases; nucleotides not matched to a gene: 10. The CDR3 loop spans 15 amino acids. Germline V gene sequence: CDR1 DFQATT, CDR2 SNEGSKA (reference sequence).

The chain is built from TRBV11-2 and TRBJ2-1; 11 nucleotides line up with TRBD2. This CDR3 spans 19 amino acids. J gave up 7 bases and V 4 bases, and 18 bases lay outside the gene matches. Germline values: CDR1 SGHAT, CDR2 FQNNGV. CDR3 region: CASSWPWGSGLAAPNEQFF. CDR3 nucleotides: TGTGCCAGCAGCTGGCCGTGGGGGTCGGGACTAGCGGCACCAAATGAGCAGTTCTTC. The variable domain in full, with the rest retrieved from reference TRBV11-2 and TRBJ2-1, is EAGVAQSPRYKIIEKRQSVAFWCNPISGHATLYWYQQILGQGPKLLIQFQNNGVVDDSQLPKDRFSAERLKGVDSTLKIQPAKLEDSAVYLCASSWPWGSGLAAPNEQFFGPGTRLTVL.

As DNA, the CDR3 is TGCGCCAGCAGCTTGGCCAGCGGGATCACCTACGAGCAGTACTTC. This gives the protein CASSLASGITYEQYF. The V gene is TRBV5-1, the J gene TRBJ2-7; the match to TRBD2 covers 7 bases. J gave up 2 bases and V 0 bases, and 5 bases lay outside the gene matches. Germline CDR1 and CDR2: SGHRS and YFSETQ. The CDR3 sequence is 15 residues long.

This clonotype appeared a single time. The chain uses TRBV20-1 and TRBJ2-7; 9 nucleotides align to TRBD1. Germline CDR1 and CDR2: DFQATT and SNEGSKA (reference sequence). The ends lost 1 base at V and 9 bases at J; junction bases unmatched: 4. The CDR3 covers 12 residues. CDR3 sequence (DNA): TGCAGTGCTAGAGTTGAGACAGGGGGGCAGTACTTC. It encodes CSARVETGGQYF.

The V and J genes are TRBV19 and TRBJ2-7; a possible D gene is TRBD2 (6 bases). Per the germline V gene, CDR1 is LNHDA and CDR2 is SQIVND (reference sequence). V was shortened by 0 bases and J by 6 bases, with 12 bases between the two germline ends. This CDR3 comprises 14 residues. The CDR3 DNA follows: TGTGCCAGTAGTATAGATGGCGGGATAGGCGAGCAGTACTTC. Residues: CASSIDGGIGEQYF.

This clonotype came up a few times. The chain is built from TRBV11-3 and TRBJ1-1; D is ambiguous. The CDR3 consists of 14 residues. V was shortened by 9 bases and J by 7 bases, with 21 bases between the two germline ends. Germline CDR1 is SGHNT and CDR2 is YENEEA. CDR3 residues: CARQIPDVSGEAFF. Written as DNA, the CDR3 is TGTGCCAGACAAATCCCAGACGTGAGTGGTGAAGCTTTCTTT.

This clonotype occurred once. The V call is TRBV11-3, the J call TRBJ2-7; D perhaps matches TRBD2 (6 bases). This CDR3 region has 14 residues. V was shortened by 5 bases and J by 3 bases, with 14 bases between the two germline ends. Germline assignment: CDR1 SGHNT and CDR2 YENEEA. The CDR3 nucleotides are TGTGCCAGCAGCCCCGGCCGGGGGAGCTACGAGCAGTACTTC. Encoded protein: CASSPGRGSYEQYF.

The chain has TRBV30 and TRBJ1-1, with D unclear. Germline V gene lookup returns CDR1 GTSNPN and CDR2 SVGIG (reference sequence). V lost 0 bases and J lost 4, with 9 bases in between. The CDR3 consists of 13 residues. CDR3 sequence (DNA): TGTGCCTGGAGTGTAATATTGAGCACTGAAGCTTTCTTT. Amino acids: CAWSVILSTEAFF.

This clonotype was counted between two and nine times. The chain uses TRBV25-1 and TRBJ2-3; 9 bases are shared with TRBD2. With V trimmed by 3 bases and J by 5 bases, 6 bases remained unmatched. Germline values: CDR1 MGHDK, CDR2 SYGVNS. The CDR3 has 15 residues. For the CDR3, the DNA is TGTGCCAGCAGTGATGGACTAGCGAGAAGAGATACGCAGTATTTT. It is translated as CASSDGLARRDTQYF. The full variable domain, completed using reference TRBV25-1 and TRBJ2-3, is EADIYQTPRYLVIGTGKKITLECSQTMGHDKMYWYQQDPGMELHLIHYSYGVNSTEKGDLSSESTVSRIRTEHFPLTLESARPSHTSQYLCASSDGLARRDTQYFGPGTRLTVL.

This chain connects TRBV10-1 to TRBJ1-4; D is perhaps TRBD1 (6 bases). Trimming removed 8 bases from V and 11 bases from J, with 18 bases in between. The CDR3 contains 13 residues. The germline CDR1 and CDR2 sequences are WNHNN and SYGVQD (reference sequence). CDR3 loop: CASGGGDRLKLFF. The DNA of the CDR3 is TGCGCCAGCGGGGGCGGGGACCGGCTTAAACTGTTTTTT.

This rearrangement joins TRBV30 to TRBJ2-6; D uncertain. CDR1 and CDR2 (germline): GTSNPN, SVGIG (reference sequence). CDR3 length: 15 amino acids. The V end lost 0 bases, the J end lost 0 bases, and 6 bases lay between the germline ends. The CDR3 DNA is TGTGCCTGGAGTGTCGGCTTCTCTGGGGCCAACGTCCTGACTTTC. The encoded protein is CAWSVGFSGANVLTF.

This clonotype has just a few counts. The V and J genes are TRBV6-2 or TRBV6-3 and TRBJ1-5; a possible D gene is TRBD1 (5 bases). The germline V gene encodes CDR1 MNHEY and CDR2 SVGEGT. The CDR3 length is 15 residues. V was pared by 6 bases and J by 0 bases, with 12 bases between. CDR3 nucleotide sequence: TGTGCCAGCAGCCGACGGGGGTATAGCAATCAGCCCCAGCATTTT. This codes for CASSRRGYSNQPQHF.

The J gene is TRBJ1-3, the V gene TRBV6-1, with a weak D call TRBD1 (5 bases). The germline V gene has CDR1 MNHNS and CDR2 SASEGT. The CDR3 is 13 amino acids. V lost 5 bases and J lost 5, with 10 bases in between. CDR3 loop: CASSQGPRNTIYF. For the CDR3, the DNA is TGTGCCAGCAGTCAGGGCCCGCGAAACACCATATATTTT.

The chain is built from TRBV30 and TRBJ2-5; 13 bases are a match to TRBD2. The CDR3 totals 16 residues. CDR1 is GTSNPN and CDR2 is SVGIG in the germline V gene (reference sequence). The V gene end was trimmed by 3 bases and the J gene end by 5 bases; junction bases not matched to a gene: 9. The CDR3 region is CAWSPTSGRMWETQYF. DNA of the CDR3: TGTGCCTGGAGCCCGACTAGCGGGAGGATGTGGGAGACCCAGTACTTC.

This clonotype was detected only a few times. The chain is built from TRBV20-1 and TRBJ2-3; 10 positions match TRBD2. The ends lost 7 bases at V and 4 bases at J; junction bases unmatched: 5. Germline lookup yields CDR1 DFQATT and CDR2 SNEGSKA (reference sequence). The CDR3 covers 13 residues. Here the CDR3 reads CSGVLAGADTQYF. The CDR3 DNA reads TGCAGTGGCGTCCTAGCGGGAGCAGATACGCAGTATTTT.